The rows below give T cell receptor beta chains drawn from one sample of a study of blood T cell repertoires in COVID-19. Sequencing was performed with immunoSEQ multiplex PCR; in TCRdb, only in-frame clones are kept and a portion is missing. The table has under 500,000 clones, around 90% seen once. Sequenced sample: PBMCs or T cells enriched from blood (not recorded which). The source is a woman between 18 and 30 years old with acute COVID-19. Each CDR3 is given with its conserved first and last residue.

V	length	CDR3
TRBV7-2	11	CASSSPGEQFF
TRBV21-1	15	CASSNTRGRNTEAFF
TRBV19	14	CASMGSAWPYEQYF
TRBV24-1	13	CATSNSVTNEQFF
TRBV29-1	13	CSVDPSYQETQYF
TRBV9	14	CASSVDTGYGEQYF
TRBV5-1	15	CASSLALAGTYEQYF
TRBV2	15	CARPRGGNLYNEQFF
TRBV4-2	17	CASSQVSGTGDADTQYF
TRBV29-1	15	CSVGGLGQGTYGYTF
TRBV27	15	CASSGQGAWNSPLHF
TRBV6-1	14	CASSDWIQVGEQYF
TRBV27	16	CASSSRIGGGGSPLHF
TRBV24-1	16	CATSLGKGPYNSPLHF